This T cell receptor beta chain was sequenced during a study of T cell responses to AZD1222 COVID-19 vaccine. Study results and caveats: Of spike-specific TCRs, nearly half reportedly target regions left unmutated in variants. White British people made up most donors, females outnumbered males, and clonal diversity was possibly underestimated.

On this clone: Antigen unknown.

The method was immunoSEQ multiplex PCR; TCRdb's version includes in-frame clones alone and lacks a portion of them. Of 150,000 to 200,000 clones in the sample, 88% were seen once. This receptor was taken from an adult who received the AZD1222 COVID-19 vaccine. Source: peripheral blood, taken 28 days after the second AZD1222 dose.

In nucleotides, the CDR3 is TGTGCCAGCAGCCTCAACTCAGGGGGCGGCGAGCAGTACTTC. Its translation is CASSLNSGGGEQYF. The chain has TRBV11-1 and TRBJ2-7, with 8 bases matching TRBD1. The CDR3 sequence is 14 residues long. Germline CDR1 reads SGHAT; CDR2 reads FQDESV (reference sequence). After removal of 5 bases from V and 6 bases from J, the junction contained 9 bases not matched to a gene.